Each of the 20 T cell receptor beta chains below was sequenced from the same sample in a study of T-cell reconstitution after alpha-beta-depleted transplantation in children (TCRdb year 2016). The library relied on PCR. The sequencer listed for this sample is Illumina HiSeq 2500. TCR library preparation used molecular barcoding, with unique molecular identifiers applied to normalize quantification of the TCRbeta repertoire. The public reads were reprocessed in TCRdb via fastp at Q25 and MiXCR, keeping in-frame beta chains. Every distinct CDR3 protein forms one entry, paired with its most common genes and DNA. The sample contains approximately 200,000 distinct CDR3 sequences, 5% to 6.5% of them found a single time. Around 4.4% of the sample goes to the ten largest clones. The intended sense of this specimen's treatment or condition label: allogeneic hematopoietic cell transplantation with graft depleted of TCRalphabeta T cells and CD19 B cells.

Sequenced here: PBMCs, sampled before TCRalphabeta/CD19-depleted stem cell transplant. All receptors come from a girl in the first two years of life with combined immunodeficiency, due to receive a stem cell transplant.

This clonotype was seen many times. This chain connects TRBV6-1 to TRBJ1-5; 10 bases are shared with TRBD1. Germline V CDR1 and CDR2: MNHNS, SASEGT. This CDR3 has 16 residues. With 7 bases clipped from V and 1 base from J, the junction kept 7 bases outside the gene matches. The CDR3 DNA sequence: TGTGCCAGCAAGGAGACAGGGGGCGTAAGCAATCAGCCCCAGCATTTT. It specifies CASKETGGVSNQPQHF.

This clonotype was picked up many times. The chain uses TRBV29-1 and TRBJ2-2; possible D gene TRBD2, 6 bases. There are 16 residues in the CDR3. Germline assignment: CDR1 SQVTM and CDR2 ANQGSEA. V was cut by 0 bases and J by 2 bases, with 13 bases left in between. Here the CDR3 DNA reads TGCAGCGTTGAAGATCTCGGGGGAGAAAACACCGGGGAGCTGTTTTTT. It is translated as CSVEDLGGENTGELFF.

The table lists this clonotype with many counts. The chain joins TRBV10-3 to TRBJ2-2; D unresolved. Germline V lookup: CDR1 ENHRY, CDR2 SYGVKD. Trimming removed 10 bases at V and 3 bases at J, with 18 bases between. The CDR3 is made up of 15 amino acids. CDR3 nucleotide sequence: TGTGCCACCGCACCCGAGCCTACTTACACCGGGGAGCTGTTTTTT. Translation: CATAPEPTYTGELFF.

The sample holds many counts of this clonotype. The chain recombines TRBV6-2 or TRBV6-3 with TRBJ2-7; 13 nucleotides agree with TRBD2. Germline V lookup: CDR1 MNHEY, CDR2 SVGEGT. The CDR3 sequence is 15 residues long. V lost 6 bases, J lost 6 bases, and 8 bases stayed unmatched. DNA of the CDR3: TGTGCCAGCAGACCCTCGGGGACTAGCGGGACCGAGCAGTACTTC. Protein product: CASRPSGTSGTEQYF.

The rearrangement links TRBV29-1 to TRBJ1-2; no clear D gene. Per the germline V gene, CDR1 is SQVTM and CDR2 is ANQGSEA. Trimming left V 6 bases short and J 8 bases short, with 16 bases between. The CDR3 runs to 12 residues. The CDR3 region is CSVPRRTGGYTF. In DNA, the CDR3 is TGCAGCGTCCCCCGACGAACCGGGGGCTACACCTTC.

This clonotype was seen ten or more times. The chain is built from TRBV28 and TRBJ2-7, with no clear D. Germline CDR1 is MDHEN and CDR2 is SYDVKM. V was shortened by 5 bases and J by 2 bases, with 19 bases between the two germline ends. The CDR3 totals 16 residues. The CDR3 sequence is CASSPPSRQIPYEQYF. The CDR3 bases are TGTGCCAGCAGTCCACCCAGCCGGCAGATACCCTACGAGCAGTACTTC.

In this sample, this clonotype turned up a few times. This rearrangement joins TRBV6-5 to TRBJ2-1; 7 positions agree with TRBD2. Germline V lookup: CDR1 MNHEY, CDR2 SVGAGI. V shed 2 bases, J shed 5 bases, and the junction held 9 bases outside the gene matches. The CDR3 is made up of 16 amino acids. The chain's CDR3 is CASSYARRESHNEQFF. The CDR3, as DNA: TGTGCCAGCAGTTACGCAAGGCGGGAGTCGCACAATGAGCAGTTCTTC.

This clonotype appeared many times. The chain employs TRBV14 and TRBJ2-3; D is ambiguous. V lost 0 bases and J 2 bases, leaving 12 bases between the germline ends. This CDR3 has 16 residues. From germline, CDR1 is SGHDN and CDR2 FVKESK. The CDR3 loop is CASSQDKDPHTDTQYF. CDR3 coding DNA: TGTGCCAGCAGCCAAGATAAAGATCCGCACACAGATACGCAGTATTTT.

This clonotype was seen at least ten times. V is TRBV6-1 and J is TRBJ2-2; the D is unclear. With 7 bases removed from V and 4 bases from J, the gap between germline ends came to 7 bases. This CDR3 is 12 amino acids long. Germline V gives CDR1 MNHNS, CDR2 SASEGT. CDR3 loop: CASTTFTGELFF. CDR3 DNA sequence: TGTGCCAGCACGACTTTCACCGGGGAGCTGTTTTTT.

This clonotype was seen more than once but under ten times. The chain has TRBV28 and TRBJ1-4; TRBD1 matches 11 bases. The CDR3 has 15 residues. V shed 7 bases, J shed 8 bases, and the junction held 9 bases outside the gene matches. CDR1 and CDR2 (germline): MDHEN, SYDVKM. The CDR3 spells CASTRGTGGGEKLFF. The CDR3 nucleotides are TGTGCCAGCACCCGAGGGACAGGGGGTGGCGAAAAACTGTTTTTT.

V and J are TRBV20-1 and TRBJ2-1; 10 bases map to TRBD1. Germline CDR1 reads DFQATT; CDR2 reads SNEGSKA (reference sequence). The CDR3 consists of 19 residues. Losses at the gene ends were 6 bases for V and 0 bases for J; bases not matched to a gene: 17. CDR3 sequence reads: CSATVGGTGVVSSYNEQFF. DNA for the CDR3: TGCAGTGCCACTGTTGGAGGGACAGGGGTCGTTAGCTCCTACAATGAGCAGTTCTTC.

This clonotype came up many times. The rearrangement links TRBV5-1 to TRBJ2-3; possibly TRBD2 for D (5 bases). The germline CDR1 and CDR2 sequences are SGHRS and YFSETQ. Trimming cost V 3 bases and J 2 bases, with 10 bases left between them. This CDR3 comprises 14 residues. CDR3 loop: CASSSPGDTDTQYF. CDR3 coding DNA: TGCGCCAGCAGCTCCCCCGGGGACACAGATACGCAGTATTTT.

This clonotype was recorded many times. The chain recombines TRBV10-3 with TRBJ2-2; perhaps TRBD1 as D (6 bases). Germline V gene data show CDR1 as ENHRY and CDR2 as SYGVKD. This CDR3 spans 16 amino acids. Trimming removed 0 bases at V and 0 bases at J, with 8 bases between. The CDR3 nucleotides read TGTGCCATCAGTGAGTCGGGGGCTTCGAACACCGGGGAGCTGTTTTTT. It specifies CAISESGASNTGELFF.

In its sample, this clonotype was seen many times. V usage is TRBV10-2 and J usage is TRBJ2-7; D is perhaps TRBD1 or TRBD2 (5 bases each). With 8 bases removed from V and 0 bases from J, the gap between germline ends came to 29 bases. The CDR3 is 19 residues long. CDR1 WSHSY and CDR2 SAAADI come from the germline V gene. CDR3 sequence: CASGFLRGTYLFSSYEQYF. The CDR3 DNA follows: TGCGCCAGCGGTTTTTTGAGGGGCACTTACCTTTTTAGCTCCTACGAGCAGTACTTC.

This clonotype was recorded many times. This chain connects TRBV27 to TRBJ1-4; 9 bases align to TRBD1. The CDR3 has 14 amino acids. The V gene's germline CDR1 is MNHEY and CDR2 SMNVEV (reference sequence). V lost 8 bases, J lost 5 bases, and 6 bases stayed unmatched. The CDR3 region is CASCMTGGNEKLFF. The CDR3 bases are TGTGCCAGCTGTATGACAGGGGGAAATGAAAAACTGTTTTTT.

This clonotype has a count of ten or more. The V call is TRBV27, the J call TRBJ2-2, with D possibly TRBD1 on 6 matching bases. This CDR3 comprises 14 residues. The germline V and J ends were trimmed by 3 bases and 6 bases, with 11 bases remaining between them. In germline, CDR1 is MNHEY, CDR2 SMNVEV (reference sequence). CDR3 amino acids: CASSFTGSPGELFF. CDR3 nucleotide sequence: TGTGCCAGCAGTTTCACAGGGAGTCCCGGGGAGCTGTTTTTT.

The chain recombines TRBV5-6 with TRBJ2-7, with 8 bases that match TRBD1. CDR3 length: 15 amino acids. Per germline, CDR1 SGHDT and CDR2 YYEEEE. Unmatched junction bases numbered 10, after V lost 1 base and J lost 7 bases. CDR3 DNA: TGTGCCAGCAGCTTGATTTCCCAGGGGGCGAGAGAGCAGTACTTC. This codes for CASSLISQGAREQYF.

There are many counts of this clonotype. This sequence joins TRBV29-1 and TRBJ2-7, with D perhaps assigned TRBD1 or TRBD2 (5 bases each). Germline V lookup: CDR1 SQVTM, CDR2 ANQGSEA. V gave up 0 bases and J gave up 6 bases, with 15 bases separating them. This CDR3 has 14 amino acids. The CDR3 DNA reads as TGCAGCGTTGAAGATCGTCGGGACGACTCCGAGCAGTACTTC. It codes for CSVEDRRDDSEQYF.

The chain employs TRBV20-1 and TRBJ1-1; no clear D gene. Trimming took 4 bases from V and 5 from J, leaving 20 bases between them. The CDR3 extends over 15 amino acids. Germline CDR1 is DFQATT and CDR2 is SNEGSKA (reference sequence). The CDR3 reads CSATWRGNTLTEAFF. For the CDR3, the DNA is TGCAGTGCTACCTGGCGGGGTAACACGCTAACTGAAGCTTTCTTT.

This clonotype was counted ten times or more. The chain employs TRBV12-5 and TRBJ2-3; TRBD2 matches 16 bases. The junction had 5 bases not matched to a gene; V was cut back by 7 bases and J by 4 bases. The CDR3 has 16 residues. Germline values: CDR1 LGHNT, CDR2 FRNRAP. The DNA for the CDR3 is TGTGCTAGTGCCCCGGGACTAGCGGGAGGGCCAGATACGCAGTATTTT. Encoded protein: CASAPGLAGGPDTQYF.